This record looks at one TCR beta chain sequence and its context. Its antigen is unknown. This CDR3 comprises 12 residues. The V gene's germline CDR1 is MNHEY and CDR2 SVGEGT. The data derive from a study of monozygotic twins with inflammatory bowel disease. Study conclusions and caveats: Patient repertoires may carry noise from differing immunosuppressive treatments.

Each TCR library used 3,500 to 4,500 ng of total RNA. TCRdb re-called the 5' RACE reads and shows each CDR3 protein once, DNA omitted. The listing contains about 300,000 distinct CDR3 sequences. This rearrangement joins TRBV6-2 or TRBV6-3 to TRBJ2-2. Input material: blood. The origin of this receptor is a human donor with ulcerative colitis or Crohn's disease, or a healthy co-twin of an affected twin (not recorded which). The CDR3 spells CATTDWVGELFF.